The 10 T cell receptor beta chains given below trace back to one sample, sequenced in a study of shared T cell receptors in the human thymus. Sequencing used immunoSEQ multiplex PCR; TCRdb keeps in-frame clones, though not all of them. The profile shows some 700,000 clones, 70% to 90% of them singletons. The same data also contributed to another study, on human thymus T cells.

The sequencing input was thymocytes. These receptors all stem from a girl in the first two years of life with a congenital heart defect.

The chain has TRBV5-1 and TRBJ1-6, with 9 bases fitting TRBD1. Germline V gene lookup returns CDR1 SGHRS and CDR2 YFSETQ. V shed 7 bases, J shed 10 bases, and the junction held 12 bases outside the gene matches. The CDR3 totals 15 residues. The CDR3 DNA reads TGCGCCAGCCGCACACAGGGGGCGGATGAATCACCCCTCCACTTT. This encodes CASRTQGADESPLHF.

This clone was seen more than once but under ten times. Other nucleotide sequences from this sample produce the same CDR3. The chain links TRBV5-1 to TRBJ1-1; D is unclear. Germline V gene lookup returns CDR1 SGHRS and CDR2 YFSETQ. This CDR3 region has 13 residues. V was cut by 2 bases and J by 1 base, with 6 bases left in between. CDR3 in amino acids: CASSFSGNTEAFF. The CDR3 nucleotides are TGCGCCAGCAGCTTCTCAGGGAACACTGAAGCTTTCTTT.

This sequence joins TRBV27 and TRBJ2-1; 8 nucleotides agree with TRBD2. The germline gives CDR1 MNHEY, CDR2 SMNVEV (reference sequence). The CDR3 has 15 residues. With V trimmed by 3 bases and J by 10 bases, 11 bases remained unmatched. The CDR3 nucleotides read TGTGCCAGCAGTTTCGTGCTAGCGGGTCTCTTAGAGCAGTTCTTC. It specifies CASSFVLAGLLEQFF.

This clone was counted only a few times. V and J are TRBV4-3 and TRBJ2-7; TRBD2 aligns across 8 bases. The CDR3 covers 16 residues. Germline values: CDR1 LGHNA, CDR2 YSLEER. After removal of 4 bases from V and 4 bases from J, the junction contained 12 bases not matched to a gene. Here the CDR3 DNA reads TGCGCCAGCAGCCCCCGCCGCGCACGGGAGGGGTACGAGCAGTACTTC. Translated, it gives CASSPRRAREGYEQYF.

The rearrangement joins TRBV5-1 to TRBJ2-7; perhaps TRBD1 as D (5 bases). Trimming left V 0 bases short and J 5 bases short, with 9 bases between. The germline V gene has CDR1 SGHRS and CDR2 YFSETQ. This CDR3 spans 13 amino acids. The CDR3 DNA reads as TGCGCCAGCAGCTTGGTCCGCAGGGACGAGCAGTACTTC. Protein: CASSLVRRDEQYF. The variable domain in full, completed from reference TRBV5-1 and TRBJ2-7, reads KAGVTQTPRYLIKTRGQQVTLSCSPISGHRSVSWYQQTPGQGLQFLFEYFSETQRNKGNFPGRFSGRQFSNSRSEMNVSTLELGDSALYLCASSLVRRDEQYFGPGTRLTVT.

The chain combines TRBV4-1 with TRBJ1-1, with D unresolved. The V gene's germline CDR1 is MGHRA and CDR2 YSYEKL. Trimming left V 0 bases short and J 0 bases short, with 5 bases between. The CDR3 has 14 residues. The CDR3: CASSQEAMNTEAFF. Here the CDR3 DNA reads TGCGCCAGCAGCCAAGAAGCCATGAACACTGAAGCTTTCTTT.

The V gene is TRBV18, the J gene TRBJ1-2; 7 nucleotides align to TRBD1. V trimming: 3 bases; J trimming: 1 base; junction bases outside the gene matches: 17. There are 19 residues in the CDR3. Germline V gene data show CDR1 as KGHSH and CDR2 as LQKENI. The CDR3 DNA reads TGTGCCAGCTCACCGATTAACTATTCCCTTGACAGGGTTAACTATGGCTACACCTTC. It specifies CASSPINYSLDRVNYGYTF. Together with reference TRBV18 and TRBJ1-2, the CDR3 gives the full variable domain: NAGVMQNPRHLVRRRGQEARLRCSPMKGHSHVYWYRQLPEEGLKFMVYLQKENIIDESGMPKERFSAEFPKEGPSILRIQQVVRGDSAAYFCASSPINYSLDRVNYGYTFGSGTRLTVV.

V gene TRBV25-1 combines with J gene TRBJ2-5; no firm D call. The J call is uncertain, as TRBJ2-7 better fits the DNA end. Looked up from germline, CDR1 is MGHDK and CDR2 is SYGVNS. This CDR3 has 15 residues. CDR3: CASSDPRGESYEQYF. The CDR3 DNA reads TGTGCCAGCAGTGACCCCCGAGGAGAATCCTACGAGCAGTACTTC.

CDR3 region: CASSLVPGVTGELFF. The CDR3, as DNA: TGCGCCAGCAGCTTGGTTCCAGGGGTCACCGGGGAGCTGTTTTTT. The gene calls are TRBV5-1 and TRBJ2-2, with D possibly TRBD1 on 6 matching bases. The CDR3 loop spans 15 amino acids. Germline CDR1 reads SGHRS; CDR2 reads YFSETQ. Trimming left V 0 bases short and J 4 bases short, with 10 bases between.

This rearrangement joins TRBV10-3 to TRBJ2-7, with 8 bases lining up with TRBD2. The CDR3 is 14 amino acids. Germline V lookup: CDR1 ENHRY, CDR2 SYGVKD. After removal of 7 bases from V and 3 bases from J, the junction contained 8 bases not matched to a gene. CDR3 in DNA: TGTGCCATCACCCCGAGGGCGGGGGGCTACGAGCAGTACTTC. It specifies CAITPRAGGYEQYF.